A selection of T cell receptor beta chains follows, all from one sample in a study of OX40 agonist ivuxolimab in advanced cancers. Here immunoSEQ multiplex PCR was the method, and the copy in TCRdb shows in-frame clones only, minus some. The table shows roughly 88,000 clones, with more than 70% occurring only once. This specimen consisted of CD4+ or CD8+ T cells sorted from blood, obtained in a trial of the OX40 agonist ivuxolimab. The receptors were gathered from an adult with an advanced solid tumor such as melanoma, head and neck, liver or kidney cancer. CDR3s include the opening cysteine and the closing phenylalanine or tryptophan. The D gene is left open where the match is weak. The size field is filled for only some rows; it gives once, few, many or a size class.

V	size	D	J	CDR3	DNA
TRBV6-5	NA	NA	TRBJ1-2	CASSPGTNYGYTF	TGTGCCAGCAGCCCCGGGACAAACTATGGCTACACCTTC
TRBV30	NA	NA	TRBJ1-6	CAWSRRRAENSPLHF	TGTGCCTGGAGTAGGAGGAGGGCGGAGAATTCACCCCTCCACTTT
TRBV2	NA	NA	TRBJ2-3	CASSGDSGADTQYF	TGTGCCAGCAGTGGGGACTCCGGGGCAGATACGCAGTATTTT
TRBV7-6	NA	TRBD1	TRBJ1-4	CASSRTGEGGVKLFF	TGTGCCAGCAGCAGAACAGGGGAGGGGGGCGTAAAACTGTTTTTT
TRBV28	NA	NA	TRBJ2-1	CASHEGNSYNEQFF	TGTGCCAGCCATGAGGGGAACTCCTACAATGAGCAGTTCTTC
TRBV27	NA	TRBD1	TRBJ1-1	CASSLIETGAEAFF	TGTGCCAGCAGTTTAATTGAGACAGGGGCTGAAGCTTTCTTT
TRBV28	once	NA	TRBJ2-1	CASSLGGRDEQFF	TGTGCCAGCAGTCTTGGGGGACGCGATGAGCAGTTCTTC
TRBV27	NA	NA	TRBJ1-2	CAITGYGYTF	TGTGCCATCACCGGCTATGGCTACACCTTC
TRBV2	few	NA	TRBJ2-2	CASSVNTGELFF	TGTGCCAGCAGTGTGAACACCGGGGAGCTGTTTTTT
TRBV12-5	NA	NA	TRBJ1-1	CASGLASENTEAFF	TGTGCTAGTGGTTTGGCCTCGGAGAACACTGAAGCTTTCTTT
TRBV19	few	NA	TRBJ2-7	CASSITSSYEQYF	TGTGCCAGTAGTATTACCAGTTCCTACGAGCAGTACTTC
TRBV7-2	NA	TRBD1	TRBJ2-7	CASSLTGTGLPYEQYF	TGTGCCAGCAGCTTAACCGGGACAGGGTTACCCTACGAGCAGTACTTC
TRBV30	NA	NA	TRBJ1-1	CAWRQGRGVGEAFF	TGTGCCTGGAGACAGGGAAGGGGTGTTGGTGAAGCTTTCTTT
TRBV5-1	NA	TRBD2	TRBJ2-1	CASSLDPLGAGGPNEQFF	TGCGCCAGCAGCTTGGACCCTTTGGGGGCGGGAGGCCCCAATGAGCAGTTCTTC
TRBV30	NA	TRBD2	TRBJ2-1	CAWSPSGSWQFF	TGTGCCTGGAGCCCTAGCGGGAGTTGGCAGTTCTTC
TRBV29-1	NA	NA	TRBJ2-7	CSAGRRLAHEQYF	TGCAGCGCCGGCAGACGCCTGGCCCACGAGCAGTACTTC
TRBV5-1	NA	NA	TRBJ2-7	CASSYVSPGISYEQYF	TGCGCCAGCAGCTATGTAAGCCCGGGGATCTCCTACGAGCAGTACTTC
TRBV2	NA	TRBD1	TRBJ1-1	CASSTDRVNPEAFF	TGTGCCAGCAGCACAGACAGGGTGAATCCTGAAGCTTTCTTT
TRBV7-2	NA	NA	TRBJ2-3	CASSLAPLFTDTQYF	TGTGCCAGCAGCTTAGCCCCACTATTCACAGATACGCAGTATTTT
TRBV10-3	NA	NA	TRBJ2-1	CAISWDNNEQFF	TGTGCCATCTCATGGGACAACAATGAGCAGTTCTTC
TRBV6-5	NA	NA	TRBJ2-7	CASSSPTGAYEQYF	TGTGCCAGCAGTAGCCCGACAGGCGCCTACGAGCAGTACTTC
TRBV29-1	once	NA	TRBJ1-2	CSVHGYPYGYTF	TGCAGCGTTCATGGCTATCCCTATGGCTACACCTTC
TRBV7-8	NA	NA	TRBJ1-5	CASSLARVGANQPQHF	TGTGCCAGCAGCTTAGCCAGGGTGGGAGCAAATCAGCCCCAGCATTTT
TRBV28	NA	TRBD1	TRBJ2-7	CASSHGQGFSYEQYF	TGTGCCAGCAGTCATGGACAGGGCTTCTCCTACGAGCAGTACTTC
TRBV10-3	NA	NA	TRBJ1-2	CAISEGNYGYTF	TGTGCCATCAGTGAGGGAAACTATGGCTACACCTTC
TRBV29-1	NA	NA	TRBJ1-1	CSVVVTNTEAFF	TGCAGCGTTGTGGTCACGAACACTGAAGCTTTCTTT